The 18 T cell receptor beta chains in this list originate from one sample, sequenced in a study of tumor and adjacent non-tumor tissue in lung cancer. This sample's RNA came from whole unsorted tissue. A modified ARM-PCR protocol with three rounds of nested PCR amplified TCRbeta. TCRdb re-called the multiplex PCR reads with MiXCR, one entry per CDR3 protein. The table has approximately 150,000 distinct CDR3 sequences, approximately 72% seen once. The material sequenced was lung tumor tissue. The receptors were sampled from a man aged 55 to 70 with small cell lung cancer.

With regard to this clonotype: The conserved final phenylalanine or tryptophan is absent from the CDR3, which likely points to a read error. The J gene is TRBJ2-1, the V gene TRBV6-5; TRBD2 aligns across 10 bases. Germline lookup yields CDR1 MNHEY and CDR2 SVGAGI. This CDR3 comprises 20 residues. V trimming: 0 bases; J trimming: 0 bases; junction bases outside the gene matches: 11. CDR3 coding DNA: TGTGCCAGCAGTTACTCGAGGTCTAGCGGGAGTCGTCGCTCCTACAATGAGCAGTTCTCC. It is translated as CASSYSRSSGSRRSYNEQFS.

The chain uses TRBV13 and TRBJ1-2, with D uncertain. From germline, CDR1 is PRHDT and CDR2 FYEKMQ (reference sequence). V was clipped by 2 bases and J by 4 bases, with 8 bases between them. CDR3 size: 13 residues. CDR3 sequence reads: CASSLYGSYGYTF. The CDR3, as DNA: TGTGCCAGCAGCTTATATGGGAGCTATGGCTACACCTTC.

This clonotype is a singleton in its sample. With a much larger clone just one base away, this may be a read error. The chain couples TRBV20-1 to TRBJ2-2, with TRBD1 as a possible D gene (6 bases). This CDR3 is built from 14 residues. CDR1 DFQATT and CDR2 SNEGSKA come from the germline V gene (reference sequence). The CDR3 protein is CIATGTQVSGELFF. CDR3 bases: TGCATTGCGACCGGGACACAAGTATCCGGGGAGCTGTTTTTT.

The chain links TRBV10-3 to TRBJ1-5, with 7 bases that match TRBD1. Germline CDR1 is ENHRY and CDR2 is SYGVKD. V was pared by 2 bases and J by 4 bases, with 5 bases of the junction left unmatched. The CDR3 is 15 residues long. CDR3 bases: TGTGCCATCAGTGAGAGTGGGACAGCAAATCAGCCCCAGCATTTT. Its translation is CAISESGTANQPQHF.

V usage is TRBV20-1 and J usage is TRBJ2-1; 14 bases are shared with TRBD2. CDR1 is DFQATT and CDR2 is SNEGSKA in the germline V gene (reference sequence). V lost 6 bases to trimming and J lost 1 base; unmatched junction nucleotides: 8. The CDR3 runs to 17 residues. CDR3 protein: CSARGLAGARSYNEQFF. CDR3 bases: TGCAGTGCCCGGGGACTAGCGGGAGCACGGTCCTACAATGAGCAGTTCTTC.

The chain links TRBV28 to TRBJ2-7; 8 bases map to TRBD2. The CDR3 length is 16 residues. Germline CDR1 reads MDHEN; CDR2 reads SYDVKM. V shed 6 bases and J 0 bases; nucleotides not matched to a gene: 10. CDR3 coding DNA: TGTGCCAGCAGCCCGTACCTTAGCGGGACCTCCTACGAGCAGTACTTC. It specifies CASSPYLSGTSYEQYF.

As concerns this clonotype: One junction end disagrees with the germline gene, perhaps due to a read error. The V call is TRBV20-1, the J call TRBJ2-2, with D possibly matching TRBD2 (5 bases). Germline CDR1 DFQATT, CDR2 SNEGSKA (reference sequence). The CDR3 extends over 13 amino acids. The CDR3 DNA sequence: TGCAGTGCTCCCAGAGTGAACACCGGGAAGCTGTTTTTT. It is translated as CSAPRVNTGKLFF.

To note about this clonotype: Mismatch with germline at one junction end may stem from a read error. The chain recombines TRBV12-3 or TRBV12-4 with TRBJ1-4; D might be TRBD1 (5 bases). The CDR3 covers 16 residues. CDR3 sequence: CASSLNVGTGNKKLFF. CDR3 in DNA: TGTGCAAGCAGTTTAAACGTCGGGACGGGAAATAAAAAACTGTTTTTT.

In the case of this clonotype: The CDR3 does not end in the conserved phenylalanine or tryptophan, so this is likely a read error. The rearrangement joins TRBV10-2 to TRBJ2-1; a weak D match, TRBD1 (5 bases). The CDR3 loop spans 13 amino acids. Germline V gene data show CDR1 as WSHSY and CDR2 as SAAADI. V was clipped by 8 bases and J by 9 bases, with 17 bases between them. The DNA of the CDR3 is TGCGCCAGCTGCGAGACTGACCAGGGTGAGCAGTTCTTG. The encoded protein is CASCETDQGEQFL.

A remark on this clonotype: This may arise from a read error, as a much more abundant clone is one base away. The rearrangement uses TRBV10-3 and TRBJ1-1, with D unresolved. The germline CDR1 and CDR2 sequences are ENHRY and SYGVKD. The V and J ends lost 2 bases and 8 bases respectively, with 24 bases between them. The CDR3 sequence is 17 residues long. CDR3 residues: CAISEVIRARQKREAFF. The CDR3 bases are TGTGCCATCAGTGAGGTTATCCGGGCCCGGCAGAAGCGGGAAGCTTTCTTT.

This chain connects TRBV11-2 to TRBJ2-2, with TRBD1 identical over 7 bases. CDR3 size: 16 residues. Germline V gene lookup returns CDR1 SGHAT and CDR2 FQNNGV. CDR3 in DNA: TGTTTCAGTAGCTTAATTGATAGGGGGCGGACCGGGGAGCTGTTTTTT. Translating it yields CFSSLIDRGRTGELFF.

The chain is built from TRBV14 and TRBJ2-2, with D tentatively TRBD1 (6 bases). With 5 bases removed from V and 7 bases from J, the gap between germline ends came to 20 bases. CDR1 is SGHDN, CDR2 FVKESK, per germline. This CDR3 comprises 16 residues. CDR3 sequence reads: CASSSTGPRGNGELFF. The CDR3 DNA reads TGTGCCAGCAGCTCGACCGGGCCCAGGGGTAACGGGGAGCTGTTTTTT.

Concerning this clonotype: As the CDR3 is not closed by the conserved phenylalanine or tryptophan, this likely results from a read error. It is unclear where the CDR3 begins or ends on the DNA, so no DNA is shown, and the CDR3 is as TCRdb lists it. CDR3 in amino acids: CASSSILGGGTDTQYS. The chain uses TRBV11-2 and TRBJ2-3; the D segment call TRBD1 is taken from the table without a DNA check. The germline V gene encodes CDR1 SGHAT and CDR2 FQNNGV. The CDR3 comprises 16 residues, both ends counted.

This clonotype was found once. One base away lies a much larger clone, so this may be a sequencing read error. The CDR3 end shows no conserved phenylalanine or tryptophan, and so a read error is likely. This chain connects TRBV5-1 to TRBJ1-1; D remains ambiguous. Trimming cost V 1 base and J 8 bases, with 24 bases left between them. The CDR3 extends over 17 amino acids. Germline V CDR1 and CDR2: SGHRS, YFSETQ. CDR3 DNA sequence: TGCGCCAGCAGCTTGAGCGGGCGTGGGATGGGTGATAAAGAAGCTTTCTCT. Protein product: CASSLSGRGMGDKEAFS.

As concerns this clonotype: The junction departs from the called germline gene at one end, perhaps through a read error. The rearrangement uses TRBV5-4 and TRBJ2-2; D is perhaps TRBD1 (6 bases). The CDR3 spans 17 residues. CDR1 is SGHNT and CDR2 is YYREEE in the germline V gene (reference sequence). The CDR3 sequence: CASSLQPRQDSTGELFF. As DNA, the CDR3 is TGTGCCAGCAGCTTGCAACCGAGACAGGATAGCACCGGGGAGTTGTTTTTT.

In regard to this clonotype: At one end, the junction sequence differs from germline, possibly due to a read error. V usage is TRBV6-5 and J usage is TRBJ1-2, with a possible D match to TRBD1 (5 bases). The CDR3 loop spans 17 amino acids. Germline V gene lookup returns CDR1 MNHEY and CDR2 SVGAGI. This CDR3 is CASSHSGSDRGINGYTF. The CDR3 nucleotides are TGTGCCAGCAGTCACTCGGGATCTGACAGAGGGATAAACGGCTACACCTTC.

This chain links TRBV6-5 with TRBJ2-3; D not certain. V was shortened by 4 bases and J by 2 bases, with 10 bases between the two germline ends. This CDR3 spans 14 amino acids. Germline CDR1 and CDR2: MNHEY and SVGAGI. In DNA form, the CDR3 reads TGTGCCAGCAGTTTGACTCCCGCCACAGATACGCAGTATTTT. It encodes CASSLTPATDTQYF.

V gene TRBV28 combines with J gene TRBJ2-3, with D maybe TRBD1 (6 bases). The CDR3 has 22 residues. Between the trimmed V and J ends, which lost 7 bases and 2 bases, there was a span of 37 bases. Germline CDR1 and CDR2: MDHEN and SYDVKM. In DNA, the CDR3 is TGTGCCAGCACGTCGATGAGTCCCGACGAGCAACAACAGGGCCGGTCCACAGATACGCAGTATTTT. This sequence encodes CASTSMSPDEQQQGRSTDTQYF.